The 21 T cell receptor beta chains presented below share a single source sample, sequenced in a study of cytomegalovirus exposure and HLA in healthy donors. PCR used 60 Vbeta primers and 13 Jbeta primers. TCRdb's table, derived via immunoSEQ multiplex PCR, lists solely in-frame clones and lacks some. The sample holds 200,000 or so clones, roughly 84% seen once. The sample comprised PBMCs. The receptors were gathered from a boy under 18 in good health and CMV-seronegative.

The chain has TRBV7-9 and TRBJ2-2, with no clear D. With 4 bases removed from V and 4 bases from J, the gap between germline ends came to 13 bases. Looked up from germline, CDR1 is SEHNR and CDR2 is FQNEAQ (reference sequence). This CDR3 is built from 15 residues. The CDR3 nucleotides read TGTGCCAGCAGCTCCTCCTGGGCTGGCACCGGGGAGCTGTTTTTT. Amino acids: CASSSSWAGTGELFF.

The CDR3 DNA reads TGTGCCAGCAGCTTAGCTGACAGGGCCTACGAGCAGTACTTC. Translated: CASSLADRAYEQYF. J is TRBJ2-7 and V is TRBV7-8; 7 nucleotides match TRBD1. The junction had 1 base not matched to a gene; V was cut back by 0 bases and J by 2 bases. This CDR3 has 14 residues. Per the germline V gene, CDR1 is SGHVS and CDR2 is FQNEAQ.

This chain links TRBV4-2 with TRBJ1-3, with TRBD1 identical over 10 bases. This CDR3 region has 17 residues. In germline, CDR1 is LGHNA, CDR2 YNFKEQ. Trimming took 0 bases from V and 0 from J; bases not matched to a gene: 2. This chain's CDR3 is CASSQDWTGGSGNTIYF. The CDR3, as DNA: TGTGCCAGCAGCCAAGATTGGACAGGGGGCTCTGGAAACACCATATATTTT.

The chain links TRBV30 to TRBJ2-7; 8 bases line up with TRBD2. From germline, CDR1 is GTSNPN and CDR2 SVGIG (reference sequence). The trim removed 1 base at V and 1 base at J, leaving 3 bases unmatched. This CDR3 contains 14 residues. CDR3 sequence: CAWSELAVSYEQYF. For the CDR3, the DNA is TGTGCCTGGAGTGAACTAGCGGTTTCCTACGAGCAGTACTTC.

The chain recombines TRBV9 with TRBJ1-5; 7 bases agree with TRBD1. With V trimmed by 3 bases and J by 6 bases, 3 bases remained unmatched. CDR1 is SGDLS, CDR2 YYNGEE, per germline. CDR3 length: 13 residues. DNA of the CDR3: TGTGCCAGCAGCGAAACAGGGGTTCAGCCCCAGCATTTT. This sequence encodes CASSETGVQPQHF.

The gene calls are TRBV18 and TRBJ2-7, with 7 bases lining up with TRBD1. The CDR3 totals 14 residues. V lost 3 bases, J lost 7 bases, and 9 bases stayed unmatched. Germline assignment: CDR1 KGHSH and CDR2 LQKENI. The CDR3 DNA reads as TGTGCCAGCTCACCCCAGACAGGGTCGTGGGAGCAGTACTTC. This encodes CASSPQTGSWEQYF.

This chain links TRBV28 with TRBJ1-5; D may be TRBD1 (6 bases). Germline V gene sequence: CDR1 MDHEN, CDR2 SYDVKM. The length of the CDR3 is 15 residues. V was trimmed by 6 bases and J by 6 bases, leaving 18 bases between them. The CDR3: CASRGTGLGRQPQHF. The CDR3 DNA is TGTGCCAGCAGGGGAACAGGGTTGGGTCGTCAGCCCCAGCATTTT. The variable domain in full, with the rest retrieved from reference TRBV28 and TRBJ1-5, is DVKVTQSSRYLVKRTGEKVFLECVQDMDHENMFWYRQDPGLGLRLIYFSYDVKMKEKGDIPEGYSVSREKKERFSLILESASTNQTSMYLCASRGTGLGRQPQHFGDGTRLSIL.

The genes are TRBV7-8 and TRBJ1-6; TRBD1 matches at 7 bases. The V gene's germline CDR1 is SGHVS and CDR2 FQNEAQ. The length of the CDR3 is 12 residues. V shed 5 bases and J 10 bases; nucleotides not matched to a gene: 2. The chain's CDR3 is CASSTTGSPLHF. In DNA form, the CDR3 reads TGTGCCAGCAGCACGACAGGGTCACCCCTCCACTTT.

J is TRBJ1-5 and V is TRBV27, with D perhaps matching TRBD1 (6 bases). Germline CDR1 MNHEY, CDR2 SMNVEV (reference sequence). Deletions cut 3 bases from V and 0 bases from J, with 15 bases between. This CDR3 is built from 17 residues. The CDR3 region is CASSFDRPRLSNQPQHF. As DNA, the CDR3 is TGTGCCAGCAGTTTTGACAGGCCTCGACTTAGCAATCAGCCCCAGCATTTT.

The V gene is TRBV5-6, the J gene TRBJ2-2, with TRBD2 as a possible D gene (5 bases). Germline CDR1 is SGHDT and CDR2 is YYEEEE. The CDR3 runs to 19 residues. V lost 2 bases, J lost 0 bases, and 20 bases lay in between. The CDR3 reads CASSFMGGRVKPNTGELFF. The CDR3, as DNA: TGTGCCAGCAGCTTTATGGGCGGGCGAGTAAAACCGAACACCGGGGAGCTGTTTTTT.

This chain links TRBV6-4 with TRBJ2-1, with D tentatively TRBD2 (6 bases). V was pared by 6 bases and J by 9 bases, with 24 bases between. This CDR3 contains 16 residues. The germline V gene encodes CDR1 MRHNA and CDR2 SNTAGT. The DNA of the CDR3 is TGTGCCAGCAGCCGAAGCCGGGACTCAGGCCCCATTGAGCAGTTCTTC. It encodes CASSRSRDSGPIEQFF.

CDR3 amino acids: CASSRQPGTSDGDTQYF. The CDR3 DNA reads TGTGCCAGCAGTCGCCAGCCCGGGACTAGCGATGGAGATACGCAGTATTTT. The chain employs TRBV27 and TRBJ2-3, with 10 bases fitting TRBD2. The CDR3 has 17 amino acids. The germline V gene encodes CDR1 MNHEY and CDR2 SMNVEV (reference sequence). V lost 5 bases to trimming and J lost 5 bases; unmatched junction nucleotides: 13.

The chain combines TRBV10-1 with TRBJ1-2; 7 positions agree with TRBD1. Germline V gives CDR1 WNHNN, CDR2 SYGVQD (reference sequence). V lost 6 bases to trimming and J lost 8 bases; unmatched junction nucleotides: 9. CDR3 length equals 13 residues. CDR3 coding DNA: TGCGCCAGCAGCCCCGACAGGGCGGGAGGCTACACCTTC. Amino acids: CASSPDRAGGYTF.

V gene TRBV27 combines with J gene TRBJ1-1; D remains unclear. The CDR3 extends over 13 amino acids. The V gene's germline CDR1 is MNHEY and CDR2 SMNVEV (reference sequence). V lost 6 bases and J lost 0, with 8 bases in between. This CDR3 is CASRRFVNTEAFF. CDR3 sequence (DNA): TGTGCCAGCAGGAGGTTCGTGAACACTGAAGCTTTCTTT.

V is TRBV7-2 and J is TRBJ2-2, with TRBD2 identical over 13 bases. CDR3 length: 16 residues. With 6 bases clipped from V and 3 bases from J, the junction kept 4 bases outside the gene matches. Germline V gives CDR1 SGHTA, CDR2 FQGNSA. CDR3 region: CASSETSGGYTGELFF. The CDR3 DNA is TGTGCCAGCAGTGAGACTAGCGGGGGGTACACCGGGGAGCTGTTTTTT. The variable domain in full, completed from reference TRBV7-2 and TRBJ2-2, reads GAGVSQSPSNKVTEKGKDVELRCDPISGHTALYWYRQSLGQGLEFLIYFQGNSAPDKSGLPSDRFSAERTGGSVSTLTIQRTQQEDSAVYLCASSETSGGYTGELFFGEGSRLTVL.

The chain employs TRBV7-2 and TRBJ1-5; the match to TRBD1 covers 7 bases. After removal of 5 bases from V and 11 bases from J, the junction contained 12 bases not matched to a gene. Germline CDR1 SGHTA, CDR2 FQGNSA. The CDR3 runs to 14 residues. The CDR3 DNA follows: TGTGCCAGCAGCCCCACCTCAGGGGGAATGGCCCAGCATTTT. Its translation is CASSPTSGGMAQHF.

The chain combines TRBV4-3 with TRBJ2-6, with D tentatively TRBD2 (5 bases). CDR3 length equals 16 residues. Trimming left V 0 bases short and J 2 bases short, with 8 bases between. From germline, CDR1 is LGHNA and CDR2 YSLEER. This CDR3 is CASSQEVATGANVLTF. The CDR3 coding sequence is TGCGCCAGCAGCCAAGAAGTAGCGACTGGGGCCAACGTCCTGACTTTC.

This clone was picked up one time. This chain uses TRBV30 with TRBJ1-2; no reliable D call. CDR3 length equals 14 residues. CDR1 and CDR2 (germline): GTSNPN, SVGIG (reference sequence). With 1 base removed from V and 0 bases from J, the gap between germline ends came to 9 bases. Written as DNA, the CDR3 is TGTGCCTGGAGTGCGAGCGAAACTAACTATGGCTACACCTTC. Amino acids: CAWSASETNYGYTF. The full variable domain, in which reference TRBV30 and TRBJ1-2 provide the parts outside the CDR3, is SQTIHQWPATLVQPVGSPLSLECTVEGTSNPNLYWYRQAAGRGLQLLFYSVGIGQISSEVPQNLSASRPQDRQFILSSKKLLLSDSGFYLCAWSASETNYGYTFGSGTRLTVV.

J is TRBJ2-1 and V is TRBV6-1, with D uncertain. In germline, CDR1 is MNHNS, CDR2 SASEGT. The CDR3 runs to 13 residues. V was trimmed by 9 bases and J by 5 bases, leaving 14 bases between them. For the CDR3, the DNA is TGTGCCAGTTCGTTACTGCGTCACAATGAGCAGTTCTTC. Encoded protein: CASSLLRHNEQFF.

The V call is TRBV29-1, the J call TRBJ2-6; D is unresolved. This CDR3 region has 14 residues. V lost 6 bases to trimming and J lost 1 base, with 10 bases between them. The germline V gene has CDR1 SQVTM and CDR2 ANQGSEA. CDR3 protein: CSVGRLSGANVLTF. Written as DNA, the CDR3 is TGCAGCGTGGGCAGGCTTTCTGGGGCCAACGTCCTGACTTTC. Together with reference TRBV29-1 and TRBJ2-6, the CDR3 gives the full variable domain: SAVISQKPSRDICQRGTSLTIQCQVDSQVTMMFWYRQQPGQSLTLIATANQGSEATYESGFVIDKFPISRPNLTFSTLTVSNMSPEDSSIYLCSVGRLSGANVLTFGAGSRLTVL.

This clone came up a few times. The chain's CDR3 is CASSLDLYEQYF. The CDR3 DNA reads as TGTGCCAGCAGCTTAGATCTCTACGAGCAGTACTTC. V is TRBV11-2 and J is TRBJ2-7; D not certain. The length of the CDR3 is 12 residues. The germline CDR1 and CDR2 sequences are SGHAT and FQNNGV. Trimming took off 0 bases at V and 3 bases at J, with 3 bases between the two ends.